The source of this T cell receptor (beta chain) is a study of OX40 agonist ivuxolimab in advanced cancers. Germline V gene sequence: CDR1 MDHEN, CDR2 SYDVKM. The CDR3 spans 15 residues. V trimming: 5 bases; J trimming: 0 bases; junction bases outside the gene matches: 5. The data were produced by immunoSEQ multiplex PCR, yet TCRdb's version contains in-frame clones alone and is incomplete. The sample consists of 30,000 or so clones, roughly 84% of them appearing once. Sequences were derived from CD4+ or CD8+ T cells sorted from blood, sampled in a trial of the OX40 agonist ivuxolimab. The gene calls are TRBV28 and TRBJ2-7; 9 nucleotides agree with TRBD2. The TCR was taken from an adult with an advanced solid tumor such as melanoma, head and neck, liver or kidney cancer. The CDR3 DNA sequence: TGTGCCAGCAGTCCCGCGGGGGGGGCCTCCTACGAGCAGTACTTC. Translation gives CASSPAGGASYEQYF.